This is a list of T cell receptor beta chains from one sample in a study of blood T cell repertoires in COVID-19. The data were produced by immunoSEQ multiplex PCR, yet TCRdb's version contains in-frame clones alone and is incomplete. Of tens of thousands of clones in the sample, 75% to 80% were seen once. Input material: peripheral blood. The receptors here all came from a man in his sixties or seventies with COVID-19, enrolled during active disease. Each CDR3 is given with its conserved first and last residue. D genes are given only for firm matches. Where a row states a size, it is once, few, many or the class of an expanded clone; other rows omit it.

D gene | J gene | V gene | clone size | CDR3 protein | CDR3 DNA
TRBD1 | TRBJ1-5 | TRBV3-1/TRBV3-2 | once | CASSLGTGNQPQHF | TGTGCCAGCAGCCTTGGGACAGGAAATCAGCCCCAGCATTTT
TRBD2 | TRBJ2-3 | TRBV5-1 | . | CASQREATTDTQYF | TGCGCCAGCCAGCGGGAGGCCACGACAGATACGCAGTATTTT
. | TRBJ1-1 | TRBV4-3 | . | CASSQDMGGRDTEAFF | TGCGCCAGCAGCCAAGATATGGGAGGGCGGGACACTGAAGCTTTCTTT
TRBD1 | TRBJ1-2 | TRBV30 | . | CAWRVRGDYTF | TGTGCCTGGAGGGTCAGGGGGGACTACACCTTC
. | TRBJ2-3 | TRBV20-1 | . | CSASVLGGAYPSTDTQYF | TGCAGTGCTAGTGTGTTGGGAGGCGCTTACCCTAGCACAGATACGCAGTATTTT
. | TRBJ1-1 | TRBV28 | few | CASREGTTNTEAFF | TGTGCCAGCAGAGAAGGGACAACGAACACTGAAGCTTTCTTT
TRBD2 | TRBJ2-7 | TRBV7-2 | . | CASSYGGTSSYEQYF | TGTGCCAGCAGCTATGGCGGGACTAGCTCCTACGAGCAGTACTTC
TRBD1 | TRBJ1-4 | TRBV18 | . | CASSPPSVRQGGEKLFF | TGTGCCAGCTCACCACCAAGTGTTCGACAGGGAGGTGAAAAACTGTTTTTT
. | TRBJ2-2 | TRBV5-6 | once | CASSTKLQNTGELFF | TGTGCCAGCAGCACTAAACTACAAAACACCGGGGAGCTGTTTTTT
TRBD1 | TRBJ1-6 | TRBV28 | few | CASSSGTGVSPLHF | TGTGCCAGCAGCTCCGGGACAGGGGTTTCACCCCTCCACTTT
TRBD2 | TRBJ2-4 | TRBV2 | once | CASSEYLGLAELLAKNIQYF | TGTGCCAGCAGTGAATATTTGGGACTAGCGGAGCTTCTAGCCAAAAACATTCAGTACTTC